This T cell receptor beta chain was captured in a study of cytomegalovirus exposure and HLA in healthy donors. Study at large: The 100 million to 120 million unique TCR beta sequences, from 150 million to 200 million T cells, were found by an earlier analysis.

Vbeta (60) and Jbeta (13) primers were used in the PCR. Produced via immunoSEQ multiplex PCR; TCRdb's table is partial and in-frame only. This table has about 200,000 clones, 60% to 80% appearing once. CDR1 and CDR2 (germline): SGHVS, FNYEAQ. The CDR3 runs 13 residues. V lost 2 bases, J lost 15 bases, and 7 bases stayed unmatched. This clone was seen just once. This TCR was recovered from a woman in her 30s in good health and CMV-seronegative. Material: PBMCs. The chain combines TRBV7-6 with TRBJ1-4; 9 bases are a match to TRBD1. This CDR3 is CASSLFVGTGMFF. The CDR3 nucleotides are TGTGCCAGCAGCTTATTTGTTGGGACAGGGATGTTTTTT.